This entry features one T cell receptor beta chain sequence. The antigen is unknown. This specimen belongs to a study of beta chain features in type 1 diabetes. The CDR3 runs to 16 residues. CDR1 and CDR2 from the germline V gene are PRHDT and FYEKMQ (reference sequence). Trimming shortened V by 5 bases and J by 1 base, and 16 bases separated the two germline ends. Findings and caveats of the study: Shorter templates might be favored by PCR, and equally so in patients and in controls. Moderate yet significant TCRB CDR3 shortening was seen in Type 1 diabetes patients in all four CD4+ subsets. It was not settled here whether HLA type affects TCRB rearrangement.

A single heparinised draw of approximately 100 mL on average was taken per donor. Expressed TCRB transcripts were sequenced because the isolated RNA had all been reverse transcribed beforehand. About 3.57 million reads, on average, came from each naive, central memory and regulatory T cell sample. The data were produced by immunoSEQ multiplex PCR, yet TCRdb's version contains in-frame clones alone and is incomplete. The sample lists around 240,000 clones, approximately 16% occurring once. Sample: naive CD4+ T cells from blood. The chain has TRBV13 and TRBJ2-3; D is possibly TRBD2 (6 bases). The receptor was isolated from a young man with type 1 diabetes. In DNA, the CDR3 is TGTGCCAGCAGCCAAATGGGAGGATACCGCACAGATACGCAGTATTTT. This codes for CASSQMGGYRTDTQYF.